A single sample is the source of the 18 T cell receptor beta chains below, sequenced in a study of beta chain features in type 1 diabetes. General study findings and limits: In every one of the four CD4+ subsets, TCRB CDR3s were moderately but significantly shorter in Type 1 diabetes patients.

These receptors' targets are unknown. Sequencing targeted expressed TCRB transcripts, as all isolated RNA had been reverse transcribed. Assay: immunoSEQ multiplex PCR; the TCRdb copy retains only in-frame clones and omits some. The sample consists of some 290,000 clones, 14% of them appearing once. Sequenced sample: naive CD4+ T cells from blood. The receptors here all came from a man aged 30-40 years with type 1 diabetes.

Comments on this clone: One end of the junction does not line up with germline, which may come from a read error. The rearrangement uses TRBV7-2 and TRBJ2-7; 7 nucleotides line up with TRBD1. Germline V gene lookup returns CDR1 SGHTA and CDR2 FQGNSA. CDR3 length: 15 residues. The CDR3 here is CASSFLQGQRARKDF. The CDR3 bases are TGTGCCAGCAGCTTCCTCCAGGGACAGAGGGCCCGGAAAGACTTC. Using reference TRBV7-2 and TRBJ2-7 for the parts outside the CDR3, the full variable domain is GAGVSQSPSNKVTEKGKDVELRCDPISGHTALYWYRQSLGQGLEFLIYFQGNSAPDKSGLPSDRFSAERTGGSVSTLTIQRTQQEDSAVYLCASSFLQGQRARKDFGPGTRLTVT.

The chain has TRBV5-1 and TRBJ2-7, with D uncertain. Per the germline V gene, CDR1 is SGHRS and CDR2 is YFSETQ. The CDR3 sequence is 11 residues long. The ends were cut back, 1 base at V and 5 bases at J, with 4 bases in the middle. The CDR3 here is CASSLTHEQYF. The CDR3 region has the DNA TGCGCCAGCAGCTTGACACACGAGCAGTACTTC.

The chain uses TRBV15 and TRBJ1-1, with D possibly matching TRBD1 (5 bases). V was shortened by 1 base and J by 2 bases, with 11 bases between the two germline ends. This CDR3 has 15 residues. Germline V gives CDR1 LNHNV, CDR2 YYDKDF (reference sequence). As DNA, the CDR3 is TGTGCCACCAGCAGAGCGGCAGGGCTAAACACTGAAGCTTTCTTT. Protein product: CATSRAAGLNTEAFF.

V is TRBV9 and J is TRBJ2-1; 9 positions match TRBD2. The J segment lost 0 bases and the V segment lost 0 bases, leaving 4 bases of the junction unmatched. Per germline, CDR1 SGDLS and CDR2 YYNGEE. The CDR3 has 17 residues. The CDR3 DNA follows: TGTGCCAGCAGCGTAGCGGGTAGCGGGGGCTCCTACAATGAGCAGTTCTTC. This translates into CASSVAGSGGSYNEQFF.

The genes are TRBV30 and TRBJ2-7; 11 bases are shared with TRBD2. After removal of 1 base from V and 4 bases from J, the junction contained 9 bases not matched to a gene. The germline V gene encodes CDR1 GTSNPN and CDR2 SVGIG (reference sequence). The CDR3 has 16 amino acids. CDR3 DNA: TGTGCCTGGAGTGGACTAGCGGGATGGGGGGTTTACGAGCAGTACTTC. Protein: CAWSGLAGWGVYEQYF.

The rearrangement joins TRBV30 to TRBJ2-2, with D hard to call. This CDR3 region has 15 residues. Germline CDR1 is GTSNPN and CDR2 is SVGIG (reference sequence). The V end was cut by 4 bases, the J end by 0 bases, with 12 bases between. The CDR3 spells CAWIIGQANTGELFF. CDR3 bases: TGTGCCTGGATTATTGGTCAGGCGAACACCGGGGAGCTGTTTTTT.

This clone was picked up a small number of times. This rearrangement joins TRBV6-5 to TRBJ1-2; D remains unclear. CDR3 length: 16 amino acids. V dropped 0 bases and J dropped 5 bases, with 16 bases sitting between them. CDR1 and CDR2 from the germline V gene are MNHEY and SVGAGI. Written as DNA, the CDR3 is TGTGCCAGCAGTTACTCGATCTCGGTCGACATTTATGGCTACACCTTC. It encodes CASSYSISVDIYGYTF.

In its sample, this clone was seen a few times. This chain connects TRBV9 to TRBJ2-2, with D uncertain. The CDR3 contains 14 residues. Germline-derived CDR1 and CDR2 are SGDLS and YYNGEE. V dropped 2 bases and J dropped 4 bases, with 9 bases sitting between them. The CDR3 sequence is CASSVRSGTGELFF. For the CDR3, the DNA is TGTGCCAGCAGCGTCAGGTCTGGCACCGGGGAGCTGTTTTTT.

This clone occurred a few times. The genes are TRBV4-2 and TRBJ2-1, with D hard to call. Germline assignment: CDR1 LGHNA and CDR2 YNFKEQ. The CDR3 sequence is 14 residues long. V lost 4 bases to trimming and J lost 3 bases, with 10 bases between them. The CDR3 DNA reads TGTGCCAGCAGCCTCGACACCAACTACAATGAGCAGTTCTTC. This gives the protein CASSLDTNYNEQFF.

The V and J genes are TRBV28 and TRBJ1-1, with D possibly being TRBD1 (5 bases). Germline V gene sequence: CDR1 MDHEN, CDR2 SYDVKM. Deletions cut 2 bases from V and 10 bases from J, with 8 bases between. The CDR3 is 11 residues long. CDR3 sequence (DNA): TGTGCCAGCAGTTTACAGGGCCTAGCTTTCTTT. As protein: CASSLQGLAFF.

This clone came up a few times. The chain has TRBV27 and TRBJ2-5, with TRBD1 matching over 9 bases. Germline-derived CDR1 and CDR2 are MNHEY and SMNVEV (reference sequence). The V gene end was trimmed by 5 bases and the J gene end by 1 base; junction bases not matched to a gene: 8. There are 16 residues in the CDR3. The CDR3 nucleotides are TGTGCCAGCAGTCCGCGGGACAGGGTTATCCAAGAGACCCAGTACTTC. This encodes CASSPRDRVIQETQYF.

The gene calls are TRBV19 and TRBJ1-5; tentative D call: TRBD1 (6 bases). The germline V and J ends were trimmed by 6 bases and 10 bases, with 16 bases remaining between them. The CDR3 contains 13 residues. Germline CDR1 reads LNHDA; CDR2 reads SQIVND (reference sequence). The CDR3 loop reads CASSGTPDEPQHF. The CDR3 DNA follows: TGTGCCAGTAGCGGGACACCAGATGAACCCCAGCATTTT.

CDR3 protein: CASSEGREGLLAKNIQYF. CDR3 DNA: TGTGCCAGCAGCGAGGGAAGGGAGGGGCTCCTAGCCAAAAACATTCAGTACTTC. The V call is TRBV9, the J call TRBJ2-4; TRBD2 matches 7 bases. The germline CDR1 and CDR2 sequences are SGDLS and YYNGEE. With V trimmed by 3 bases and J by 0 bases, 12 bases remained unmatched. The CDR3 consists of 18 residues.

This rearrangement joins TRBV7-3 to TRBJ2-2, with 7 bases that match TRBD1. The CDR3 is made up of 16 amino acids. The trim removed 0 bases at V and 4 bases at J, leaving 5 bases unmatched. Germline V CDR1 and CDR2: SGHTA, FQGTGA. CDR3 sequence: CASSLTRDSLTGELFF. Written as DNA, the CDR3 is TGTGCCAGCAGCTTAACGAGGGACAGCCTCACCGGGGAGCTGTTTTTT. The full variable domain, in which reference TRBV7-3 and TRBJ2-2 provide the parts outside the CDR3, is GAGVSQTPSNKVTEKGKYVELRCDPISGHTALYWYRQSLGQGPEFLIYFQGTGAADDSGLPNDRFFAVRPEGSVSTLKIQRTERGDSAVYLCASSLTRDSLTGELFFGEGSRLTVL.

The table lists this clone with a few counts. The V call is TRBV7-9, the J call TRBJ2-7; D is perhaps TRBD2 (5 bases). The V and J ends lost 4 bases and 1 base respectively, with 17 bases between them. Per the germline V gene, CDR1 is SEHNR and CDR2 is FQNEAQ (reference sequence). The CDR3 covers 16 residues. The CDR3 DNA sequence: TGTGCCAGCAGCTCAGCGGACGCCCGAGGGTCCTACGAGCAGTACTTC. Encoded protein: CASSSADARGSYEQYF. The full variable domain, its missing parts supplied by reference TRBV7-9 and TRBJ2-7, is DTGVSQNPRHKITKRGQNVTFRCDPISEHNRLYWYRQTLGQGPEFLTYFQNEAQLEKSRLLSDRFSAERPKGSFSTLEIQRTEQGDSAMYLCASSSADARGSYEQYFGPGTRLTVT.

The chain links TRBV14 to TRBJ2-3; D is undetermined. The CDR3 loop spans 14 amino acids. Looked up from germline, CDR1 is SGHDN and CDR2 is FVKESK. The V and J ends lost 3 bases and 0 bases respectively, with 7 bases between them. CDR3 DNA sequence: TGTGCCAGCAGCCATAGAGAAAGCACAGATACGCAGTATTTT. Translation: CASSHRESTDTQYF.

The V and J genes are TRBV18 and TRBJ2-1; 11 bases line up with TRBD1. The V and J ends lost 5 bases and 8 bases, in that order; junction bases with no gene match: 5. In germline, CDR1 is KGHSH, CDR2 LQKENI. CDR3 size: 14 residues. The CDR3 DNA reads TGTGCCAGCTCATCCCGGGACAGGGGGGATGAGCAGTTCTTC. Protein: CASSSRDRGDEQFF. Variable domain in full (rest from reference TRBV18 and TRBJ2-1): NAGVMQNPRHLVRRRGQEARLRCSPMKGHSHVYWYRQLPEEGLKFMVYLQKENIIDESGMPKERFSAEFPKEGPSILRIQQVVRGDSAAYFCASSSRDRGDEQFFGPGTRLTVL.

The J gene is TRBJ1-4, the V gene TRBV14, with TRBD1 matching 7 bases. Trimming at V came to 4 bases and at J to 1 base, leaving 9 bases not matched to a gene. The germline V gene encodes CDR1 SGHDN and CDR2 FVKESK. The CDR3 extends over 17 amino acids. The CDR3 DNA sequence: TGTGCCAGCAGCCGAATTATTCACAGGGGAACTAATGAAAAACTGTTTTTT. Translating gives CASSRIIHRGTNEKLFF.